These 30 T cell receptor beta chains were sequenced from one sample in a study of chemoradiotherapy in HPV16-positive cancers. Clones were sequenced by immunoSEQ multiplex PCR, and TCRdb holds only the in-frame ones, with some missing. The sample yields under 15,000 clones, 70% to 90% seen once. This material consisted of blood, taken from a patient who underwent chemoradiotherapy. The receptors originated from a human donor with HPV-associated anogenital cancer.

This chain joins TRBV5-3 and TRBJ1-1, with TRBD1 matching 7 bases. TRBV5-3 is flagged as an ORF with uncertain function. The CDR3 extends over 17 amino acids. Unmatched junction bases numbered 12, after V lost 4 bases and J lost 0 bases. CDR3 nucleotides: TGTGCCAGAAGCGAAGGGACAGACAAGGAAATGAACACTGAAGCTTTCTTT. Its translation is CARSEGTDKEMNTEAFF.

This chain uses TRBV12-1 with TRBJ1-3; the table calls TRBD1, which could not be checked here. TRBV12-1 is reported as a pseudogene. This CDR3 comprises 16 residues. The CDR3 spells CASSCLRGHSGNTIYF. The CDR3 DNA is TGTGCCAGCAGCTGCCTCAGGGGCCACTCTGGAAACACCATATATTTT.

The V and J genes are TRBV21-1 and TRBJ2-7; the table's D call TRBD2 went unverified against the DNA. TRBV21-1 is recorded as a pseudogene. The length of the CDR3 is 17 residues. CDR3 sequence reads: CASSKAGSGTPSYEQYF. CDR3 bases: TGTGCCAGCAGCAAAGCGGGTTCGGGGACTCCGTCCTACGAGCAGTACTTC.

The V and J genes are TRBV7-3 and TRBJ1-6; D may be TRBD1 (5 bases). Trimming shortened V by 5 bases and J by 1 base, and 9 bases separated the two germline ends. In germline, CDR1 is SGHTA, CDR2 FQGTGA. The CDR3 has 15 residues. CDR3 coding DNA: TGTGCCAGCAGCCTCGGGACTTCCTATAATTCACCCCTCCACTTT. Translation gives CASSLGTSYNSPLHF.

The CDR3 reads CASSQVGVGEQFF. The CDR3 DNA reads as TGTGCCAGCAGCCAAGTCGGAGTGGGTGAGCAGTTCTTC. The gene calls are TRBV14 and TRBJ2-1, with no clear D. V was shortened by 1 base and J by 9 bases, with 10 bases between the two germline ends. CDR1 and CDR2 from the germline V gene are SGHDN and FVKESK. The CDR3 length is 13 residues.

This chain uses TRBV14 with TRBJ1-1; D call uncertain. Trimming took off 5 bases at V and 5 bases at J, with 12 bases between the two ends. Germline V gene sequence: CDR1 SGHDN, CDR2 FVKESK. This CDR3 comprises 13 residues. The CDR3 region is CASSTGKGTEAFF. CDR3 coding DNA: TGTGCCAGCAGCACGGGGAAAGGGACTGAAGCTTTCTTT.

The chain couples TRBV13 to TRBJ2-2, with 8 bases matching TRBD2. The length of the CDR3 is 14 residues. The germline V gene encodes CDR1 PRHDT and CDR2 FYEKMQ (reference sequence). J gave up 5 bases and V 4 bases, and 3 bases lay outside the gene matches. The CDR3 region is CASSWGGGTGELFF. CDR3 DNA sequence: TGTGCCAGCAGCTGGGGCGGGGGGACCGGGGAGCTGTTTTTT.

This clone appeared a few times. This rearrangement joins TRBV5-4 to TRBJ2-5; 7 bases match TRBD2. CDR1 SGHNT and CDR2 YYREEE come from the germline V gene (reference sequence). Trimming at V came to 2 bases and at J to 2 bases, leaving 3 bases not matched to a gene. CDR3 length: 14 residues. CDR3 sequence: CASSLAGIQETQYF. The CDR3 DNA sequence: TGTGCCAGCAGCTTAGCGGGGATACAAGAGACCCAGTACTTC.

J is TRBJ1-5 and V is TRBV4-2, with 9 nucleotides matching TRBD1. This CDR3 comprises 16 residues. With 0 bases clipped from V and 5 bases from J, the junction kept 5 bases outside the gene matches. The germline V gene has CDR1 LGHNA and CDR2 YNFKEQ. DNA for the CDR3: TGTGCCAGCAGCCAAGACCGGGACAGGGAGCATCAGCCCCAGCATTTT. Translated, it gives CASSQDRDREHQPQHF.

This clone was detected only a few times. This chain links TRBV5-1 with TRBJ2-3, with 7 bases aligning to TRBD1. V dropped 0 bases and J dropped 3; count of bases not matched to a gene: 4. CDR1 and CDR2 (germline): SGHRS, YFSETQ. The CDR3 is 15 amino acids. CDR3 sequence: CASSLAEQGTDTQYF. In nucleotides, the CDR3 is TGCGCCAGCAGCTTGGCAGAACAGGGGACAGATACGCAGTATTTT.

The CDR3 region has the DNA TGCACCAGCAGCCAAGAAGGGGATAGACCTACCGCTGGAAACACCATATATTTT. Translation gives CTSSQEGDRPTAGNTIYF. The chain couples TRBV1 to TRBJ1-3; TRBD1 is the table's D call and was not checked against the DNA. TRBV1 represents a pseudogene. This CDR3 region has 18 residues.

The chain has TRBV9 and TRBJ2-2; 9 nucleotides agree with TRBD1. CDR3 length: 15 amino acids. Germline CDR1 SGDLS, CDR2 YYNGEE. V shed 4 bases, J shed 3 bases, and the junction held 4 bases outside the gene matches. The CDR3 DNA reads TGTGCCAGCAGCTACCGACAGGGGGACACCGGGGAGCTGTTTTTT. It translates to CASSYRQGDTGELFF.

The V gene is TRBV6-1, the J gene TRBJ1-4; 8 nucleotides line up with TRBD1. Germline V gene lookup returns CDR1 MNHNS and CDR2 SASEGT. The trim removed 3 bases at V and 3 bases at J, leaving 9 bases unmatched. The CDR3 is made up of 17 amino acids. This CDR3 reads CASSDWTGRGSNEKLFF. CDR3 in DNA: TGTGCCAGCAGTGACTGGACAGGGAGGGGATCTAATGAAAAACTGTTTTTT.

CDR3 protein: CSAPKRQGGTEAFF. The CDR3 region has the DNA TGCAGCGCTCCGAAAAGACAGGGTGGCACTGAAGCTTTCTTT. J is TRBJ1-1 and V is TRBV29-1, with 7 bases fitting TRBD1. Germline V gives CDR1 SQVTM, CDR2 ANQGSEA. Trimming at V came to 7 bases and at J to 4 bases, leaving 12 bases not matched to a gene. The CDR3 spans 14 residues.

The V gene is TRBV7-2, the J gene TRBJ1-5; D is unclear. CDR3 length equals 13 residues. The V end lost 5 bases, the J end lost 5 bases, and 10 bases lay between the germline ends. Germline V lookup: CDR1 SGHTA, CDR2 FQGNSA. The DNA of the CDR3 is TGTGCCAGCAGCCCCCAAAGAGATCAGCCCCAGCATTTT. It codes for CASSPQRDQPQHF.

Of note for this clone: At one boundary the junction diverges from the germline segment, which might be a read error. The chain uses TRBV29-1 and TRBJ1-2; a weak D match, TRBD1 (5 bases). The CDR3 totals 11 residues. Germline CDR1 SQVTM, CDR2 ANQGSEA. The CDR3, as DNA: TGCAGCGTTGGCCAGGGCTGGGGAAGTGCCTTC. It encodes CSVGQGWGSAF.

The J gene is TRBJ1-4, the V gene TRBV7-2, with D maybe TRBD1 (5 bases). The CDR3 loop spans 15 amino acids. CDR1 SGHTA and CDR2 FQGNSA come from the germline V gene. V lost 1 base and J lost 3, with 9 bases in between. CDR3 residues: CASSLVGASNEKLFF. CDR3 nucleotide sequence: TGTGCCAGCAGCTTAGTCGGGGCTTCTAATGAAAAACTGTTTTTT. The complete variable domain, with remaining parts taken from reference TRBV7-2 and TRBJ1-4, reads GAGVSQSPSNKVTEKGKDVELRCDPISGHTALYWYRQSLGQGLEFLIYFQGNSAPDKSGLPSDRFSAERTGGSVSTLTIQRTQQEDSAVYLCASSLVGASNEKLFFGSGTQLSVL.

The V call is TRBV2, the J call TRBJ2-7; D may match TRBD1 or TRBD2 (5 bases each). V lost 4 bases, J lost 2 bases, and 12 bases lay in between. There are 14 residues in the CDR3. The germline V gene has CDR1 SNHLY and CDR2 FYNNEI. Here the CDR3 DNA reads TGTGCCAGCAGTGTCGGGACGACCCCCTACGAGCAGTACTTC. It codes for CASSVGTTPYEQYF.

This clone appeared a single time. This sequence joins TRBV7-6 and TRBJ2-1; D is possibly TRBD2 (7 bases). Germline lookup yields CDR1 SGHVS and CDR2 FNYEAQ. V was cut by 1 base and J by 8 bases, with 15 bases left in between. This CDR3 is 15 amino acids long. The CDR3 DNA reads as TGTGCCAGCAGCTTAGGAGGGGGGGCTTTCTATGAGCAGTTCTTC. Amino acid sequence: CASSLGGGAFYEQFF.

The chain recombines TRBV6-1 with TRBJ1-4, with D hard to call. The CDR3 consists of 13 residues. Trimming took 6 bases from V and 8 from J, leaving 13 bases between them. CDR1 and CDR2 from the germline V gene are MNHNS and SASEGT. The CDR3 DNA reads as TGTGCCAGCAGCGTGGTTGTTGGAGAAAAACTGTTTTTT. It is translated as CASSVVVGEKLFF.

The V and J genes are TRBV5-6 and TRBJ1-2; TRBD1 matches 7 bases. V dropped 4 bases and J dropped 1; count of bases not matched to a gene: 4. This CDR3 region has 14 residues. Germline V lookup: CDR1 SGHDT, CDR2 YYEEEE. The CDR3 DNA sequence: TGTGCCAGCAGCACCGACAGGGTTAACTATGGCTACACCTTC. Translated, it gives CASSTDRVNYGYTF.

The rearrangement joins TRBV28 to TRBJ1-6, with a weak D call TRBD1 (5 bases). V was pared by 8 bases and J by 6 bases, with 14 bases between. The CDR3 is 14 residues long. Germline CDR1 reads MDHEN; CDR2 reads SYDVKM. CDR3 protein: CASGDPEINSPLHF. Here the CDR3 DNA reads TGTGCCAGCGGGGACCCCGAGATTAATTCACCCCTCCACTTT.

The chain employs TRBV5-1 and TRBJ2-2, with TRBD1 identical over 8 bases. The length of the CDR3 is 15 residues. From germline, CDR1 is SGHRS and CDR2 YFSETQ. Germline trimming cut 0 bases from V and 6 bases from J; bases unmatched to any gene: 4. CDR3 sequence: CASSLATGAAGELFF. Written as DNA, the CDR3 is TGCGCCAGCAGCTTGGCGACAGGGGCGGCCGGGGAGCTGTTTTTT.

The chain has TRBV11-2 and TRBJ1-5; D gene ambiguous. The CDR3 runs to 16 residues. Germline V gene data show CDR1 as SGHAT and CDR2 as FQNNGV. Trimming took 5 bases from V and 5 from J, leaving 19 bases between them. Here the CDR3 reads CASSAGLRNKDQPQHF. DNA for the CDR3: TGTGCCAGCAGCGCCGGGCTACGAAACAAGGATCAGCCCCAGCATTTT.

The J gene is TRBJ2-3, the V gene TRBV6-1, with a tentative D call TRBD2 (7 bases). Germline CDR1 reads MNHNS; CDR2 reads SASEGT. The CDR3 has 15 amino acids. V was trimmed by 8 bases and J by 6 bases, leaving 21 bases between them. Here the CDR3 reads CASRRGEGGVDTQYF. CDR3 bases: TGTGCCAGCCGCCGGGGAGAGGGGGGGGTTGATACGCAGTATTTT.

This sequence joins TRBV28 and TRBJ1-5; no clear D. The CDR3 loop spans 12 amino acids. V was cut by 2 bases and J by 5 bases, with 4 bases left in between. The germline V gene has CDR1 MDHEN and CDR2 SYDVKM. CDR3 bases: TGTGCCAGCAGTTTAAAGGATCAGCCCCAGCATTTT. Encoded protein: CASSLKDQPQHF. The variable domain in full, completed from reference TRBV28 and TRBJ1-5, reads DVKVTQSSRYLVKRTGEKVFLECVQDMDHENMFWYRQDPGLGLRLIYFSYDVKMKEKGDIPEGYSVSREKKERFSLILESASTNQTSMYLCASSLKDQPQHFGDGTRLSIL.

The CDR3: CASSYSAGGPDTQYF. DNA for the CDR3: TGTGCCAGCAGTTACTCTGCGGGGGGGCCAGATACGCAGTATTTT. The chain recombines TRBV6-5 with TRBJ2-3; 9 nucleotides agree with TRBD2. The ends lost 0 bases at V and 4 bases at J; junction bases unmatched: 2. Germline V gene data show CDR1 as MNHEY and CDR2 as SVGAGI. The CDR3 covers 15 residues.

V and J are TRBV19 and TRBJ1-5; possible D gene TRBD1, 5 bases. Trimming removed 10 bases from V and 2 bases from J, with 21 bases in between. The CDR3 length is 16 residues. Germline values: CDR1 LNHDA, CDR2 SQIVND (reference sequence). The DNA of the CDR3 is TGTGCCACCAGGGAAACGCAGGGAAGGGGCAATCAGCCCCAGCATTTT. Protein: CATRETQGRGNQPQHF.

In its sample, this clone was seen once. This chain links TRBV7-9 with TRBJ1-4; D gene uncertain. The CDR3 has 14 amino acids. CDR1 is SEHNR and CDR2 is FQNEAQ in the germline V gene (reference sequence). With 3 bases removed from V and 3 bases from J, the gap between germline ends came to 8 bases. Written as DNA, the CDR3 is TGTGCCAGCAGCTTCTCGGGATCTAATGAAAAACTGTTTTTT. Translated: CASSFSGSNEKLFF.

The chain employs TRBV6-5 and TRBJ1-2; D is perhaps TRBD1 (5 bases). Between the trimmed V and J ends, which lost 0 bases and 8 bases, there was a span of 13 bases. Per germline, CDR1 MNHEY and CDR2 SVGAGI. The CDR3 totals 14 residues. In DNA form, the CDR3 reads TGTGCCAGCAGTTACTCGAACGGGGGTCGGGGCTACACCTTC. Its translation: CASSYSNGGRGYTF.